The 9 T cell receptor beta chains in this list originate from one sample, sequenced in a study of OX40 agonist ivuxolimab in advanced cancers. Profiling relied on immunoSEQ multiplex PCR, and the TCRdb table lists in-frame clones only, not all of them. Among 35,000 to 45,000 clones listed, more than 75% were seen once. The sequencing used CD4+ or CD8+ T cells sorted from blood, collected in a trial of the OX40 agonist ivuxolimab. These receptors were taken from an adult with an advanced solid tumor such as melanoma, head and neck, liver or kidney cancer.

This clone appeared a single time. The rearrangement uses TRBV27 and TRBJ1-6; D possibly corresponds to TRBD1 (6 bases). V was pared by 5 bases and J by 0 bases, with 23 bases between. Per the germline V gene, CDR1 is MNHEY and CDR2 is SMNVEV (reference sequence). The CDR3 runs 20 residues. CDR3 nucleotide sequence: TGTGCCAGCAGTCCTTGGGGACCGGTGGGACACTTCTCCTATAATTCACCCCTCCACTTT. This translates into CASSPWGPVGHFSYNSPLHF.

This clone was observed a few times. This rearrangement joins TRBV5-1 to TRBJ1-1; the D gene is possibly TRBD1 (5 bases). V was trimmed by 4 bases and J by 1 base, leaving 8 bases between them. The CDR3 is made up of 13 amino acids. In germline, CDR1 is SGHRS, CDR2 YFSETQ. As DNA, the CDR3 is TGCGCCAGCAGCGCACAGGAGAACACTGAAGCTTTCTTT. Translated, it gives CASSAQENTEAFF.

The chain links TRBV7-7 to TRBJ2-3, with TRBD2 matching 9 bases. This CDR3 has 15 amino acids. V shed 2 bases and J 4 bases; nucleotides not matched to a gene: 4. The germline V gene has CDR1 SSHAT and CDR2 FNYEAQ (reference sequence). This chain's CDR3 is CASSLHGGGADTQYF. The DNA for the CDR3 is TGTGCCAGCAGCTTACACGGCGGGGGGGCAGATACGCAGTATTTT.

The chain has TRBV6-5 and TRBJ2-3, with 9 bases fitting TRBD1. Trimming cost V 3 bases and J 4 bases; bases outside gene matches: 5. This CDR3 is built from 15 residues. Germline V gene lookup returns CDR1 MNHEY and CDR2 SVGAGI. The chain's CDR3 is CASSYHRGQADTQYF. DNA for the CDR3: TGTGCCAGCAGTTATCACAGGGGGCAGGCAGATACGCAGTATTTT.

The V and J genes are TRBV28 and TRBJ1-6; D is undetermined. This CDR3 has 14 residues. The V gene lost 4 bases and the J gene lost 6 bases, with 10 bases spanning the gap. Germline V gene data show CDR1 as MDHEN and CDR2 as SYDVKM. For the CDR3, the DNA is TGTGCCAGCAGTTGGACGGAACTTAATTCACCCCTCCACTTT. Its protein product is CASSWTELNSPLHF.

The chain employs TRBV11-2 and TRBJ2-5; the D call may be TRBD1 or TRBD2 (5 bases each). With 1 base removed from V and 6 bases from J, the gap between germline ends came to 12 bases. In germline, CDR1 is SGHAT, CDR2 FQNNGV. CDR3 length: 14 residues. CDR3: CASSLVGDGQTQYF. The DNA of the CDR3 is TGTGCCAGCAGCTTAGTAGGGGACGGACAGACCCAGTACTTC. Filled out from reference TRBV11-2 and TRBJ2-5, the complete variable domain reads EAGVAQSPRYKIIEKRQSVAFWCNPISGHATLYWYQQILGQGPKLLIQFQNNGVVDDSQLPKDRFSAERLKGVDSTLKIQPAKLEDSAVYLCASSLVGDGQTQYFGPGTRLLVL.

The J gene is TRBJ2-1, the V gene TRBV5-1, with D possibly being TRBD2 (6 bases). This CDR3 comprises 14 residues. V lost 4 bases, J lost 4 bases, and 12 bases lay in between. Germline values: CDR1 SGHRS, CDR2 YFSETQ. The CDR3: CASSTTGGYNEQFF. In DNA, the CDR3 is TGCGCCAGCAGCACTACCGGGGGTTACAATGAGCAGTTCTTC.

In this sample, this clone turned up a few times. The chain employs TRBV2 and TRBJ2-3; 8 bases are a match to TRBD2. V shed 4 bases, J shed 13 bases, and the junction held 7 bases outside the gene matches. CDR1 is SNHLY and CDR2 is FYNNEI in the germline V gene. The CDR3 runs 12 residues. CDR3 DNA: TGTGCCAGCAGTGCGGGGGGGCCCGGCAAGTATTTT. This sequence encodes CASSAGGPGKYF.

The V call is TRBV5-6, the J call TRBJ2-2, with TRBD2 as a possible D gene (5 bases). Germline CDR1 SGHDT, CDR2 YYEEEE. There are 15 residues in the CDR3. The V gene lost 0 bases and the J gene lost 4 bases, with 10 bases spanning the gap. The CDR3 DNA reads TGTGCCAGCAGCTTGGGGGGAGCGGCCACCGGGGAGCTGTTTTTT. Amino acids: CASSLGGAATGELFF. Drawing the rest from reference TRBV5-6 and TRBJ2-2, the complete variable domain is DAGVTQSPTHLIKTRGQQVTLRCSPKSGHDTVSWYQQALGQGPQFIFQYYEEEERQRGNFPDRFSGHQFPNYSSELNVNALLLGDSALYLCASSLGGAATGELFFGEGSRLTVL.